This T cell receptor beta chain was observed in a study of pediatric ulcerative colitis. Study-level results: Blood samples from a couple of patients yielded substantially fewer templates and were excluded from blood-rectal overlap analysis.

Unmatched junction bases numbered 9, after V lost 5 bases and J lost 2 bases. The CDR3 contains 15 residues. Germline assignment: CDR1 SGHAT and CDR2 FQDESV (reference sequence). This clone was picked up one time. Its cognate antigen is unknown. Assay: immunoSEQ multiplex PCR; the TCRdb copy retains only in-frame clones and omits some. This sample has 30,000 to 45,000 clones, with 70% to 90% found just once. This clonotype was sampled from a girl aged 10 to 17 with moderate ulcerative colitis. Sequencing used blood. The chain is built from TRBV11-1 and TRBJ2-7; TRBD1 aligns across 7 bases. CDR3 protein: CASSPGTAYTYEQYF. As DNA, the CDR3 is TGTGCCAGCAGCCCTGGGACAGCTTACACCTACGAGCAGTACTTC. Combining the CDR3 with reference TRBV11-1 and TRBJ2-7 gives the whole variable domain EAEVAQSPRYKITEKSQAVAFWCDPISGHATLYWYRQILGQGPELLVQFQDESVVDDSQLPKDRFSAERLKGVDSTLKIQPAELGDSAMYLCASSPGTAYTYEQYFGPGTRLTVT.